This is a list of T cell receptor beta chains from one sample in a study of T cell changes during pregnancy in multiple sclerosis. Sequenced by immunoSEQ multiplex PCR; TCRdb stores in-frame clones only, minus some. The sample lists tens of thousands of clones; 90% to 95% were seen once. The input for sequencing was CD4+ T cells from peripheral blood mononuclear cells, taken before pregnancy. These receptors came from a female donor with multiple sclerosis, enrolled in a pregnancy study. Each CDR3 is given with its conserved first and last residue. Each record gives: J gene, D gene, clone size, V gene, CDR3 protein, CDR3 DNA. A D gene is named only where the DNA matches it firmly. Some rows mark clone size as missing; the rest say once, few, many or name a class of expanded clone.

J gene: TRBJ2-5; D gene: TRBD1; clone size: .; V gene: TRBV28; CDR3 protein: CASREGNRGEKETQYF; CDR3 DNA: TGTGCCAGCAGGGAAGGGAACAGGGGGGAAAAAGAGACCCAGTACTTC
J gene: TRBJ2-3; D gene: .; clone size: .; V gene: TRBV5-1; CDR3 protein: CASSLGWRDSTDTQYF; CDR3 DNA: TGCGCCAGCAGCTTGGGTTGGAGGGATAGCACAGATACGCAGTATTTT
J gene: TRBJ2-1; D gene: TRBD2; clone size: .; V gene: TRBV5-1; CDR3 protein: CASSGLNSGRASSEQFF; CDR3 DNA: TGCGCCAGCAGCGGGCTGAATAGCGGGAGGGCCTCGTCTGAGCAGTTCTTC
J gene: TRBJ1-5; D gene: TRBD1; clone size: .; V gene: TRBV18; CDR3 protein: CASSPLPDRGIQPQHF; CDR3 DNA: TGTGCCAGCTCACCACTTCCAGACAGGGGCATTCAGCCCCAGCATTTT
J gene: TRBJ1-2; D gene: .; clone size: .; V gene: TRBV18; CDR3 protein: CASSPQGNGYTF; CDR3 DNA: TGTGCCAGCTCACCACAGGGGAATGGCTACACCTTC
J gene: TRBJ2-3; D gene: TRBD2; clone size: .; V gene: TRBV10-3; CDR3 protein: CAISESTGGLTDTQYF; CDR3 DNA: TGTGCCATCAGTGAGTCTACGGGAGGGTTGACAGATACGCAGTATTTT
J gene: TRBJ2-1; D gene: TRBD2; clone size: .; V gene: TRBV30; CDR3 protein: CAWSPSGLAGPTRYNEQFF; CDR3 DNA: TGTGCCTGGAGTCCATCCGGACTAGCGGGACCAACACGATACAATGAGCAGTTCTTC
J gene: TRBJ1-2; D gene: .; clone size: .; V gene: TRBV6-5; CDR3 protein: CASSPPGGLLGYTF; CDR3 DNA: TGTGCCAGCAGTCCTCCCGGGGGTTTGTTAGGCTACACCTTC
J gene: TRBJ2-7; D gene: .; clone size: .; V gene: TRBV14; CDR3 protein: CASSQERYEQYF; CDR3 DNA: TGTGCCAGCAGCCAAGAGAGGTACGAGCAGTACTTC
J gene: TRBJ2-7; D gene: .; clone size: .; V gene: TRBV29-1; CDR3 protein: CSVGAGRREQYF; CDR3 DNA: TGCAGCGTTGGTGCAGGTCGTCGCGAGCAGTACTTC
J gene: TRBJ1-5; D gene: .; clone size: .; V gene: TRBV29-1; CDR3 protein: CSVAGVGQPQHF; CDR3 DNA: TGCAGCGTTGCAGGGGTGGGGCAGCCCCAGCATTTT
J gene: TRBJ1-4; D gene: TRBD1; clone size: few; V gene: TRBV6-5; CDR3 protein: CASSRNRDREEKLFF; CDR3 DNA: TGTGCCAGCAGCCGTAACCGGGACAGGGAAGAAAAACTGTTTTTT
J gene: TRBJ1-3; D gene: .; clone size: .; V gene: TRBV6-6; CDR3 protein: CASSYPGANTIYF; CDR3 DNA: TGTGCCAGCAGTTACCCAGGGGCAAACACCATATATTTT
J gene: TRBJ2-7; D gene: .; clone size: .; V gene: TRBV10-3; CDR3 protein: CAIGGGKDEQYF; CDR3 DNA: TGTGCCATCGGAGGGGGCAAAGACGAGCAGTACTTC
J gene: TRBJ1-1; D gene: .; clone size: few; V gene: TRBV18; CDR3 protein: CASSRREYTEAFF; CDR3 DNA: TGTGCCAGCTCACGCCGGGAGTACACTGAAGCTTTCTTT
J gene: TRBJ1-5; D gene: .; clone size: .; V gene: TRBV19; CDR3 protein: CASSIFPAGSSNQPQHF; CDR3 DNA: TGTGCCAGTAGTATTTTCCCTGCGGGGAGTAGCAATCAGCCCCAGCATTTT
J gene: TRBJ1-1; D gene: .; clone size: .; V gene: TRBV27; CDR3 protein: CASSSWTLNTEAFF; CDR3 DNA: TGTGCCAGCAGTTCTTGGACATTGAACACTGAAGCTTTCTTT
J gene: TRBJ2-2; D gene: .; clone size: .; V gene: TRBV6-6; CDR3 protein: CASSYLGGKKGGELFF; CDR3 DNA: TGTGCCAGCAGTTACCTTGGCGGGAAAAAAGGCGGGGAGCTGTTTTTT
J gene: TRBJ2-6; D gene: TRBD1; clone size: .; V gene: TRBV5-8; CDR3 protein: CATRTGKVLGANVLTF; CDR3 DNA: TGTGCCACCCGGACAGGGAAGGTTCTGGGGGCCAACGTCCTGACTTTC
J gene: TRBJ2-1; D gene: .; clone size: .; V gene: TRBV2; CDR3 protein: CASTSFRVRQFF; CDR3 DNA: TGTGCCAGCACCAGCTTCCGGGTGCGGCAGTTCTTC
J gene: TRBJ2-5; D gene: TRBD2; clone size: .; V gene: TRBV13; CDR3 protein: CASRRAGGPKTQYF; CDR3 DNA: TGTGCCAGCAGGCGAGCGGGAGGGCCTAAGACCCAGTACTTC
J gene: TRBJ2-5; D gene: TRBD1; clone size: .; V gene: TRBV6-1; CDR3 protein: CASLYRGRGETQYF; CDR3 DNA: TGTGCCAGCCTTTACAGGGGGCGAGGAGAGACCCAGTACTTC
J gene: TRBJ2-1; D gene: .; clone size: .; V gene: TRBV7-6; CDR3 protein: CASSSSRAGTNEQFF; CDR3 DNA: TGTGCCAGCAGTTCCTCCCGTGCGGGAACAAATGAGCAGTTCTTC